This TCR beta chain is drawn from a study of T cell responses to AZD1222 COVID-19 vaccine. Regarding the study as a whole: Repertoires were collected only later (after the peak T cell response had occurred). Donor demographics were predominantly white British with a female majority; clonal diversity may be underestimated. Compared with day 0, the breadth and depth of the Spike-specific TCR repertoire rose significantly after two doses of AZD1222. Only a handful of people who got AZD1222 tested seropositive at baseline.

The CDR3 has 17 amino acids. Trimming removed 1 base at V and 0 bases at J, with 10 bases between. The germline V gene has CDR1 MNHEY and CDR2 SMNVEV (reference sequence). Using immunoSEQ multiplex PCR, the repertoire was profiled, and TCRdb retains in-frame clones only, with some absent. The profile covers 100,000 to 120,000 clones, with 85% to 90% appearing a single time and around a tenth taken by the ten largest. A note on this clone: Its antigen is unknown.

This specimen was peripheral blood, taken on day 0 of AZD1222 vaccination. The TCR comes from an adult in good health. This chain uses TRBV27 with TRBJ1-6; perhaps TRBD1 as D (5 bases). CDR3 in DNA: TGTGCCAGCAGTTTATGGGGGGGACGCTCCTATAATTCACCCCTCCACTTT. Translated, it gives CASSLWGGRSYNSPLHF.